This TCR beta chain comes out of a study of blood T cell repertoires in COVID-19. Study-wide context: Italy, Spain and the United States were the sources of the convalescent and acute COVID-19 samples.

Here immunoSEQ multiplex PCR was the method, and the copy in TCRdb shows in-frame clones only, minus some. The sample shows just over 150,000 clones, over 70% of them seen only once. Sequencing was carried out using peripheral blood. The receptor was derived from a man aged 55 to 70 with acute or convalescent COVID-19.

Here the CDR3 reads CASSQDSYRASSTDTQYF. CDR3 nucleotide sequence: TGCGCCAGCAGCCAGGACAGTTACAGGGCCAGTAGCACAGATACGCAGTATTTT. J is TRBJ2-3 and V is TRBV4-3, with a possible D match to TRBD1 (6 bases). The CDR3 is 18 amino acids. The V gene lost 3 bases and the J gene lost 0 bases, with 19 bases spanning the gap. Germline CDR1 LGHNA, CDR2 YSLEER.